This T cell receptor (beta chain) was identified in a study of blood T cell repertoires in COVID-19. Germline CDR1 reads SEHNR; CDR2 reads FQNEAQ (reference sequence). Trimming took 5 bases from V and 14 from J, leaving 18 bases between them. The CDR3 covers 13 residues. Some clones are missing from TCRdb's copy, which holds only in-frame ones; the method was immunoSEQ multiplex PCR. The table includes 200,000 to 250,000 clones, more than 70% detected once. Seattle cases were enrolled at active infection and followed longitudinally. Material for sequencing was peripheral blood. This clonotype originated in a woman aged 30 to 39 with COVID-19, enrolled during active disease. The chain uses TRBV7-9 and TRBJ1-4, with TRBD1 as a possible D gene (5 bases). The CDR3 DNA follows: TGTGCCAGCAGCCGGACTGGGGGGGTGCCCCTGTTTTTT. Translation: CASSRTGGVPLFF.